This TCR beta chain comes out of a study of blood T cell repertoires in COVID-19. Study overall: T cells, B-cell-depleted T cells, or PBMCs supplied cDNA or gDNA.

This CDR3 has 16 amino acids. Only in-frame clones appear in the TCRdb table, and some are missing; sequencing was by immunoSEQ multiplex PCR. The table has roughly 100,000 clones, about 84% seen once. V gene TRBV21-1 combines with J gene TRBJ1-2. TRBV21-1 is a documented pseudogene. The specimen sequenced was peripheral blood. This receptor was taken from a human donor in a cohort sampled during active COVID-19. The CDR3 DNA reads TGTGCCAGCAGCACCCTGGGGGGAGAGAACGAGGAAGGCTACACCTTC. Amino acids: CASSTLGGENEEGYTF.